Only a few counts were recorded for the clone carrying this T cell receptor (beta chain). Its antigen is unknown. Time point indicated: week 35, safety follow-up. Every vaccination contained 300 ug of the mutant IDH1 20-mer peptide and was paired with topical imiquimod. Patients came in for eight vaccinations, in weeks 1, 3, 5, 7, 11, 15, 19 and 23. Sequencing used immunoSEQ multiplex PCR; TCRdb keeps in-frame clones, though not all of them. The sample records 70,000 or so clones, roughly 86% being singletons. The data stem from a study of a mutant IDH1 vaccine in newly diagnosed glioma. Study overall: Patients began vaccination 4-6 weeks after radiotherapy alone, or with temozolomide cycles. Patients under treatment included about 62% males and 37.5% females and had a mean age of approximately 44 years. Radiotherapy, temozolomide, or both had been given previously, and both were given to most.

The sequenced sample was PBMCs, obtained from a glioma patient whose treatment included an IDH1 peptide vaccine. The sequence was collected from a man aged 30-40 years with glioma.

The CDR3 loop reads CASSPDRVEQHYSNQPQHF. In DNA form, the CDR3 reads TGTGCCAGCAGCCCGGACAGGGTTGAACAACACTATAGCAATCAGCCCCAGCATTTT. The chain carries TRBV28 and TRBJ1-5; 8 nucleotides line up with TRBD1. Germline V gives CDR1 MDHEN, CDR2 SYDVKM. J lost 0 bases, V lost 6 bases, and 16 bases had no gene match. CDR3 size: 19 residues.